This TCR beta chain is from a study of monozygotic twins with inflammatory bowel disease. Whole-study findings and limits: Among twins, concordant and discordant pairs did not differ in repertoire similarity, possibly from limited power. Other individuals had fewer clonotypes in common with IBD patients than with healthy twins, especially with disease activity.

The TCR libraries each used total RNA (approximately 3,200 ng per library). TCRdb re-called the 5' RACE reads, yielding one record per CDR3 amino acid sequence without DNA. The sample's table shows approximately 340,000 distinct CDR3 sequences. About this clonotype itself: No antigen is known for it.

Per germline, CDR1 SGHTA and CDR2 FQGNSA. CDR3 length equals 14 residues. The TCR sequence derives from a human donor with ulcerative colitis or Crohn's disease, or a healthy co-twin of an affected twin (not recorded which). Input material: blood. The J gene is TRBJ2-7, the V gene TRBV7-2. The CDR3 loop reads CASSVRRGTYEQYF. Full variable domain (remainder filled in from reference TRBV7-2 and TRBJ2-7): GAGVSQSPSNKVTEKGKDVELRCDPISGHTALYWYRQSLGQGLEFLIYFQGNSAPDKSGLPSDRFSAERTGGSVSTLTIQRTQQEDSAVYLCASSVRRGTYEQYFGPGTRLTVT.